The rows below give T cell receptor beta chains drawn from one sample of a study of CD8+ T cells in alopecia areata. Measured with immunoSEQ multiplex PCR; TCRdb has only the in-frame clones, and not every one. This repertoire shows 200,000 to 250,000 clones, around three fifths found once; its top ten account for about 1.6%. The source material was CD4+ T cells sorted from blood, sampled at week 4, from a patient treated with tofacitinib. Receptors were obtained from a human donor with alopecia areata. The CDR3 runs from the conserved cysteine through the conserved F or W. The order of the fields is D gene, J gene, V gene, clone size, CDR3 DNA, CDR3 protein. D genes are given only for firm matches. For some rows the clone size is stated as once, few or many, or as a class when expanded; others skip it.

-,TRBJ2-3,TRBV5-1,few,TGCGCCAGCAGCTCTACCGGGTCTCGAATCACAGATACGCAGTATTTT,CASSSTGSRITDTQYF
-,TRBJ2-3,TRBV27,-,TGTGCCAGCAGTTTATGGCCCAACACAGATACGCAGTATTTT,CASSLWPNTDTQYF
TRBD1,TRBJ2-1,TRBV19,few,TGTGCCAGTAGAACGACAGGGCTTGGGAATGAGCAGTTCTTC,CASRTTGLGNEQFF
-,TRBJ1-1,TRBV19,few,TGTGCCAGTACCGTGAGGGCTATGAACACTGAAGCTTTCTTT,CASTVRAMNTEAFF
-,TRBJ1-2,TRBV6-5,-,TGTGCCAGCACCACCACTGGGAGATATGGCTACACCTTC,CASTTTGRYGYTF
TRBD2,TRBJ2-3,TRBV7-2,-,TGTGCCAGCAGCTTAATGCTAGCGGGGGGTAGCACAGATACGCAGTATTTT,CASSLMLAGGSTDTQYF
TRBD1,TRBJ2-3,TRBV4-3,once,TGCGCCAGCAGCCAAGAGGGGCGTAACAGGGGGGCCCCAGATACGCAGTATTTT,CASSQEGRNRGAPDTQYF
TRBD2,TRBJ2-1,TRBV6-4,medium-sized,TGTGCCAGCAGTGACGGGACTAGCTACAATGAGCAGTTCTTC,CASSDGTSYNEQFF
-,TRBJ2-2,TRBV7-7,-,TGTGCCAGCAGCTTAGTGGGGGACACCGGGGAGCTGTTTTTT,CASSLVGDTGELFF
-,TRBJ1-5,TRBV15,many,TGTGCCACCAGCAGAGATAGGGGTAGGGGATGGCCCCAGCATTTT,CATSRDRGRGWPQHF
TRBD1,TRBJ2-7,TRBV29-1,once,TGCAGCTATAGACAGGGTGTATACGAGCAGTACTTC,CSYRQGVYEQYF
-,TRBJ2-6,TRBV28,-,TGTGCCAGCACCCTCTCTGGGGCCAACGTCCTGACTTTC,CASTLSGANVLTF
TRBD1,TRBJ2-2,TRBV7-3,-,TGTGCCAGCAGCGCTCAGGGGGCGCTTAACACCGGGGAGCTGTTTTTT,CASSAQGALNTGELFF
TRBD2,TRBJ2-3,TRBV7-3,-,TGTGCCAGCAGTAGCCAGCGGGGAAGCACAGATACGCAGTATTTT,CASSSQRGSTDTQYF
TRBD1,TRBJ2-3,TRBV5-1,-,TGCGCCAGCAGCCTCGGACAGGGGATAGATACGCAGTATTTT,CASSLGQGIDTQYF
-,TRBJ1-2,TRBV19,few,TGTGCCAGTAGTATTTCGGCTGGCTACACCTTC,CASSISAGYTF
-,TRBJ2-3,TRBV5-1,once,TGCGCCAGCAGCTGGTACCGGGTCCGCACAGATACGCAGTATTTT,CASSWYRVRTDTQYF
-,TRBJ2-7,TRBV5-1,-,TGCGCCAGCAGCCCGGAGGGGTTCAACTACGAGCAGTACTTC,CASSPEGFNYEQYF
TRBD1,TRBJ2-7,TRBV4-1,-,TGCGCCAGCAGCCAACCGGGACAGGGAGACGAGCAGTACTTC,CASSQPGQGDEQYF